The 25 T cell receptor beta chains in this list originate from one sample, sequenced in a study of blood T cell repertoires in COVID-19. Here immunoSEQ multiplex PCR was the method, and the copy in TCRdb shows in-frame clones only, minus some. The sample includes around 200,000 clones, 75% to 90% seen only once; the top ten take about 9%. Source material: PBMCs or T cells enriched from blood (not recorded which). The source is a man aged 35-49 years who had recovered from COVID-19.

The sample holds a few counts of this clone. The chain links TRBV5-1 to TRBJ2-5; D is unresolved. V lost 1 base to trimming and J lost 3 bases, with 13 bases between them. The length of the CDR3 is 15 residues. Germline-derived CDR1 and CDR2 are SGHRS and YFSETQ. CDR3 nucleotide sequence: TGCGCCAGCAGCTTGTCGGGTAGGCCTGAAGAGACCCAGTACTTC. Translating gives CASSLSGRPEETQYF.

The V call is TRBV2, the J call TRBJ1-6, with unresolved D. Germline values: CDR1 SNHLY, CDR2 FYNNEI. The CDR3 has 12 residues. Trimming pared 7 bases from V and 5 bases from J, leaving 6 bases between. The CDR3 DNA reads TGTGCCAGCAAGAGGGATAATTCACCCCTCCACTTT. Its translation is CASKRDNSPLHF.

The chain couples TRBV5-1 to TRBJ2-5; TRBD1 matches at 9 bases. CDR1 and CDR2 from the germline V gene are SGHRS and YFSETQ. Germline trimming cut 3 bases from V and 3 bases from J; bases unmatched to any gene: 6. The CDR3 spans 15 residues. The CDR3 protein is CASSSLQGAKETQYF. CDR3 sequence (DNA): TGCGCCAGCAGCTCTCTACAGGGGGCAAAAGAGACCCAGTACTTC.

This sequence joins TRBV5-8 and TRBJ1-2, with D possibly being TRBD1 (5 bases). Germline CDR1 SGHTS, CDR2 YDEGEE. The V end lost 0 bases, the J end lost 8 bases, and 11 bases lay between the germline ends. This CDR3 region has 13 residues. CDR3: CASSLEGFLGYTF. CDR3 in DNA: TGTGCCAGCAGCTTGGAGGGGTTCCTGGGCTACACCTTC.

V usage is TRBV24-1 and J usage is TRBJ2-4; 7 bases line up with TRBD2. Looked up from germline, CDR1 is KGHDR and CDR2 is SFDVKD. This CDR3 is built from 15 residues. V gave up 3 bases and J gave up 1 base; unmatched junction bases: 2. The CDR3 loop reads CATSDSGVAKNIQYF. The CDR3 DNA sequence: TGTGCCACCAGTGATAGCGGGGTCGCCAAAAACATTCAGTACTTC.

The chain uses TRBV7-3 and TRBJ2-7; 9 bases are a match to TRBD2. V shed 3 bases, J shed 3 bases, and the junction held 3 bases outside the gene matches. Germline values: CDR1 SGHTA, CDR2 FQGTGA. This CDR3 contains 14 residues. CDR3 region: CASSLTSGNYEQYF. DNA for the CDR3: TGTGCCAGCAGCTTGACTAGCGGAAACTACGAGCAGTACTTC. Complete variable domain (other parts from reference TRBV7-3 and TRBJ2-7): GAGVSQTPSNKVTEKGKYVELRCDPISGHTALYWYRQSLGQGPEFLIYFQGTGAADDSGLPNDRFFAVRPEGSVSTLKIQRTERGDSAVYLCASSLTSGNYEQYFGPGTRLTVT.

V is TRBV6-5 and J is TRBJ1-3; TRBD1 might be the D (5 bases). Germline assignment: CDR1 MNHEY and CDR2 SVGAGI. The CDR3 runs to 15 residues. V lost 6 bases to trimming and J lost 3 bases, with 15 bases between them. The CDR3 nucleotides are TGTGCCAGCAGCACGCGGAGGGGTTTTGGAAACACCATATATTTT. Residues: CASSTRRGFGNTIYF.

The gene calls are TRBV19 and TRBJ2-1; 11 bases fit TRBD1. The trim removed 6 bases at V and 5 bases at J, leaving 9 bases unmatched. CDR1 is LNHDA and CDR2 is SQIVND in the germline V gene (reference sequence). CDR3 size: 16 residues. The CDR3 sequence: CASRSGTGGYDNEQFF. For the CDR3, the DNA is TGTGCCAGTAGAAGCGGGACAGGGGGATATGACAATGAGCAGTTCTTC. Complete variable domain (other parts from reference TRBV19 and TRBJ2-1): DGGITQSPKYLFRKEGQNVTLSCEQNLNHDAMYWYRQDPGQGLRLIYYSQIVNDFQKGDIAEGYSVSREKKESFPLTVTSAQKNPTAFYLCASRSGTGGYDNEQFFGPGTRLTVL.

V is TRBV6-1 and J is TRBJ1-2; 10 nucleotides line up with TRBD1. V trimming: 1 base; J trimming: 5 bases; junction bases outside the gene matches: 4. This CDR3 spans 15 amino acids. The germline CDR1 and CDR2 sequences are MNHNS and SASEGT. In nucleotides, the CDR3 is TGTGCCAGCAGTGAAGGGACAGGGGGAAAATATGGCTACACCTTC. Its protein is CASSEGTGGKYGYTF.

This clone was detected only a few times. The V gene is TRBV11-2, the J gene TRBJ1-6; D remains ambiguous. The CDR3 has 13 residues. V gave up 1 base and J gave up 8 bases, with 6 bases separating them. CDR1 is SGHAT, CDR2 FQNNGV, per germline. CDR3 bases: TGTGCCAGCAGCTTAGGAGGGTATTCACCCCTCCACTTT. This codes for CASSLGGYSPLHF.

V and J are TRBV9 and TRBJ1-4; D not resolved. Looked up from germline, CDR1 is SGDLS and CDR2 is YYNGEE. V lost 6 bases and J lost 4, with 13 bases in between. The CDR3 sequence is 14 residues long. CDR3: CASNKGGYNEKLFF. CDR3 bases: TGTGCCAGCAACAAAGGCGGGTATAATGAAAAACTGTTTTTT.

This clone appeared a single time. This sequence joins TRBV28 and TRBJ2-2; possible D gene TRBD1, 6 bases. The CDR3 sequence is 17 residues long. Trimming took off 7 bases at V and 4 bases at J, with 22 bases between the two ends. From germline, CDR1 is MDHEN and CDR2 SYDVKM. The CDR3 spells CASTPEITGWGTGELFF. The CDR3 bases are TGTGCCAGCACCCCCGAAATCACAGGGTGGGGCACCGGGGAGCTGTTTTTT.

The V call is TRBV3-1 (or the pseudogene TRBV3-2), the J call TRBJ1-2, with 11 bases that match TRBD1. Germline values: CDR1 LGHDT, CDR2 YNNKEL (reference sequence). V dropped 5 bases and J dropped 7; count of bases not matched to a gene: 6. This CDR3 has 14 residues. Here the CDR3 reads CASSFGQGAGGYTF. DNA for the CDR3: TGTGCCAGCAGCTTCGGACAGGGGGCCGGTGGCTACACCTTC.

The chain employs TRBV7-2 and TRBJ2-5, with 7 bases lining up with TRBD2. V dropped 1 base and J dropped 4; count of bases not matched to a gene: 6. From germline, CDR1 is SGHTA and CDR2 FQGNSA. The CDR3 extends over 15 amino acids. In DNA, the CDR3 is TGTGCCAGCAGCTTAGTACCCCTAGCGGTAGAGACCCAGTACTTC. Translating it yields CASSLVPLAVETQYF.

The genes are TRBV14 and TRBJ1-1, with 7 bases aligning to TRBD1. The J segment lost 8 bases and the V segment lost 3 bases, leaving 9 bases of the junction unmatched. This CDR3 comprises 14 residues. Germline V CDR1 and CDR2: SGHDN, FVKESK. CDR3: CASSQQGTAREAFF. The CDR3 DNA reads as TGTGCCAGCAGCCAGCAAGGGACAGCGCGGGAAGCTTTCTTT.

This clone occurred a few times. The V and J genes are TRBV4-2 and TRBJ1-3, with TRBD1 matching over 8 bases. Germline V gene sequence: CDR1 LGHNA, CDR2 YNFKEQ. The CDR3 is 17 amino acids. V lost 0 bases, J lost 0 bases, and 4 bases stayed unmatched. CDR3 sequence (DNA): TGTGCCAGCAGCCAAGATGGACAGGGACACTCTGGAAACACCATATATTTT. Translation: CASSQDGQGHSGNTIYF.

The chain links TRBV6-5 to TRBJ2-1; 12 nucleotides agree with TRBD2. J gave up 7 bases and V 5 bases, and 6 bases lay outside the gene matches. CDR3 length: 15 residues. The germline CDR1 and CDR2 sequences are MNHEY and SVGAGI. CDR3 loop: CASSRLAGVRNEQFF. CDR3 coding DNA: TGTGCCAGCAGTCGACTAGCGGGAGTACGGAATGAGCAGTTCTTC.

This chain uses TRBV29-1 with TRBJ2-7; 7 bases fit TRBD1. Germline V gene sequence: CDR1 SQVTM, CDR2 ANQGSEA. The CDR3 extends over 12 amino acids. V shed 7 bases and J 2 bases; nucleotides not matched to a gene: 5. DNA of the CDR3: TGCAGCGGTAGGGGGACAGCCTACGAGCAGTACTTC. It encodes CSGRGTAYEQYF.

This chain connects TRBV12-3 or TRBV12-4 to TRBJ2-7; D gene ambiguous. The CDR3 has 12 amino acids. Trimming shortened V by 3 bases and J by 5 bases, and 8 bases separated the two germline ends. The CDR3 DNA is TGTGCCAGCAGTTTCCGTCTTGACGAGCAGTACTTC. It yields the protein CASSFRLDEQYF.

V and J are TRBV27 and TRBJ2-7; TRBD1 might be the D (6 bases). The ends were cut back, 2 bases at V and 3 bases at J, with 8 bases in the middle. The length of the CDR3 is 13 residues. Per the germline V gene, CDR1 is MNHEY and CDR2 is SMNVEV (reference sequence). CDR3 bases: TGTGCCAGCAGTTTAGACAGGAGCTACGAGCAGTACTTC. Encoded protein: CASSLDRSYEQYF.

The V and J genes are TRBV5-6 and TRBJ2-3; 10 nucleotides match TRBD2. J lost 3 bases, V lost 4 bases, and 8 bases had no gene match. CDR1 SGHDT and CDR2 YYEEEE come from the germline V gene. The CDR3 runs to 16 residues. The CDR3 nucleotides read TGTGCCAGCAGCCTAACTAGCGGGATTGGGACAGATACGCAGTATTTT. The encoded protein is CASSLTSGIGTDTQYF.

The rearrangement uses TRBV14 and TRBJ2-7, with 9 bases aligning to TRBD1. The CDR3 consists of 15 residues. Losses at the gene ends were 1 base for V and 7 bases for J; bases not matched to a gene: 8. The germline CDR1 and CDR2 sequences are SGHDN and FVKESK. The CDR3 nucleotides are TGTGCCAGCAGCCAAGCCTACAGGGGGCAAGGGGAGCAGTACTTC. Translation: CASSQAYRGQGEQYF.

V is TRBV11-2 and J is TRBJ2-7, with D possibly matching TRBD1 (5 bases). Germline V lookup: CDR1 SGHAT, CDR2 FQNNGV. The ends were cut back, 0 bases at V and 2 bases at J, with 20 bases in the middle. The CDR3 spans 18 residues. In DNA form, the CDR3 reads TGTGCCAGCAGCTTAGAATTGGGTCAGGGCTCGGGTACCTACGAGCAGTACTTC. It codes for CASSLELGQGSGTYEQYF.

The sample holds a few counts of this clone. The V gene is TRBV10-2, the J gene TRBJ2-1; TRBD1 matches 7 bases. Germline-derived CDR1 and CDR2 are WSHSY and SAAADI. The CDR3 covers 14 residues. V trimming: 6 bases; J trimming: 3 bases; junction bases outside the gene matches: 5. This CDR3 reads CASSQDRVYNEQFF. DNA of the CDR3: TGCGCCAGCAGCCAAGACAGGGTCTACAATGAGCAGTTCTTC.

The rearrangement links TRBV27 to TRBJ1-1, with D possibly TRBD1 on 5 matching bases. Germline V CDR1 and CDR2: MNHEY, SMNVEV (reference sequence). V was pared by 5 bases and J by 6 bases, with 13 bases between. CDR3 length equals 13 residues. The CDR3 spells CASSPRQRAEAFF. DNA of the CDR3: TGTGCCAGCAGTCCTCGACAGAGAGCTGAAGCTTTCTTT.